This TCR beta chain comes out of a study of blood T cell repertoires in COVID-19. TCRdb keeps only in-frame clones here, not all; method: immunoSEQ multiplex PCR. The sample carries about 87,000 clones, about 87% recorded once. This CDR3 has 16 residues. Germline CDR1 ENHRY, CDR2 SYGVKD. V was cut by 10 bases and J by 2 bases, with 23 bases left in between. Sequencing was carried out using peripheral blood. The TCR comes from a man aged 35-49 years with acute or convalescent COVID-19. The chain couples TRBV10-3 to TRBJ1-1; D perhaps matches TRBD1 (6 bases). Written as DNA, the CDR3 is TGTGCCACGGCGGGGGCTCCTTTACGTCCTAACACTGAAGCTTTCTTT. Encoded protein: CATAGAPLRPNTEAFF.